These 27 T cell receptor beta chains were all obtained from the same sample, sequenced in a study of blood T cells in healthy people across ages. Primers used in a second PCR of roughly 7 to 12 cycles were a sample-barcoded 5' primer and a J-beta primer mix. One entry per CDR3 protein results from TCRdb running MiXCR on the 5' RACE reads. The top ten clones hold 23% of a sample with 1.8 million or so distinct CDR3 sequences, roughly two fifths of them seen once. Sequenced input: blood. These receptors were obtained from a human donor in good health.

This clonotype showed up just a few times. The CDR3 loop is CSVWGSSTEAFF. The CDR3 DNA reads TGCAGCGTTTGGGGATCGAGCACTGAAGCTTTCTTT. The V and J genes are TRBV29-1 and TRBJ1-1; D remains ambiguous. The length of the CDR3 is 12 residues. CDR1 is SQVTM, CDR2 ANQGSEA, per germline. Trimming removed 5 bases at V and 4 bases at J, with 11 bases between.

This clonotype was recorded a few times. The chain combines TRBV6-5 with TRBJ1-1; TRBD1 is a possible D gene (6 bases). V was pared by 0 bases and J by 0 bases, with 8 bases between. CDR1 is MNHEY and CDR2 is SVGAGI in the germline V gene. This CDR3 comprises 15 residues. The CDR3 DNA is TGTGCCAGCAGTTACTCGCAGGGGCTGAACACTGAAGCTTTCTTT. Protein product: CASSYSQGLNTEAFF.

The J gene is TRBJ2-5, the V gene TRBV27; D might be TRBD2 (5 bases). The J call may be mistaken, given a closer DNA end match to TRBJ2-7. Germline loops: CDR1 MNHEY, CDR2 SMNVEV (reference sequence). The CDR3 covers 16 residues. CDR3 protein: CASSLFRAGGTYEQYF. In nucleotides, the CDR3 is TGTGCCAGCAGTTTGTTCCGGGCCGGAGGTACCTACGAGCAGTACTTC.

The V call is TRBV5-1, the J call TRBJ2-5, with D perhaps matching TRBD2 (6 bases). The CDR3 has 14 amino acids. With 4 bases removed from V and 5 bases from J, the gap between germline ends came to 15 bases. In germline, CDR1 is SGHRS, CDR2 YFSETQ. The CDR3 DNA reads TGCGCCAGCAGCCCGGGACTGCCAGGCGAGACCCAGTACTTC. This gives the protein CASSPGLPGETQYF.

This chain links TRBV7-2 with TRBJ1-2, with 11 positions matching TRBD1. Germline V gives CDR1 SGHTA, CDR2 FQGNSA. V was pared by 5 bases and J by 7 bases, with 6 bases of the junction left unmatched. The CDR3 loop spans 14 amino acids. CDR3 sequence (DNA): TGTGCCAGCAGCGCCGGACAGGGGGCGGGTGGCTACACCTTC. It codes for CASSAGQGAGGYTF.

This clonotype was seen only a few times. The V and J genes are TRBV19 and TRBJ1-5; possible D gene TRBD1, 5 bases. The V end lost 4 bases, the J end lost 6 bases, and 19 bases lay between the germline ends. Germline V gene sequence: CDR1 LNHDA, CDR2 SQIVND (reference sequence). This CDR3 contains 16 residues. The CDR3 bases are TGTGCCAGTAGTACCTTCGGGGGTGTGTCAGTTCAGCCCCAGCATTTT. It encodes CASSTFGGVSVQPQHF.

As concerns this clonotype: Sequence at one end of the junction differs from germline and may be a read error. The rearrangement links TRBV7-2 to TRBJ1-5, with a tentative D call TRBD1 (5 bases). The CDR3 is made up of 15 amino acids. Germline loops: CDR1 SGHTA, CDR2 FQGNSA. This CDR3 is CAGSLAGVQGQPQHF. DNA of the CDR3: TGTGCCGGCAGCTTAGCGGGGGTCCAGGGTCAGCCCCAGCATTTT.

The V call is TRBV2, the J call TRBJ2-5; D ambiguous. Germline lookup yields CDR1 SNHLY and CDR2 FYNNEI. Trimming stripped 5 bases from V and 2 bases from J, with 18 bases between. This CDR3 is 16 amino acids long. The CDR3 protein is CASSRRAEYVQETQYF. CDR3 coding DNA: TGTGCCAGCAGTCGTAGGGCAGAATATGTGCAAGAGACCCAGTACTTC.

This clonotype was observed a handful of times. This chain connects TRBV7-2 to TRBJ2-5, with TRBD2 matching 12 bases. V lost 5 bases, J lost 3 bases, and 7 bases stayed unmatched. Germline CDR1 and CDR2: SGHTA and FQGNSA. The length of the CDR3 is 16 residues. The CDR3 reads CASSRRLAGEEETQYF. The CDR3, as DNA: TGTGCCAGCAGCCGACGACTAGCGGGGGAAGAAGAGACCCAGTACTTC.

The chain couples TRBV12-3 or TRBV12-4 to TRBJ1-2; weak D call: TRBD1 (5 bases). CDR3 length: 16 amino acids. V was clipped by 2 bases and J by 3 bases, with 16 bases between them. Here the CDR3 reads CASSLSVRGGHYGYTF. CDR3 DNA sequence: TGTGCCAGCAGTTTATCGGTCCGGGGCGGCCACTATGGCTACACCTTC.

The V and J genes are TRBV6-6 and TRBJ2-5; the D is unclear. The ends were cut back, 8 bases at V and 4 bases at J, with 20 bases in the middle. The CDR3 length is 15 residues. CDR1 is MNHNY and CDR2 is SVGAGI in the germline V gene (reference sequence). CDR3 in amino acids: CASGPDAGARETQYF. As DNA, the CDR3 is TGTGCCAGCGGCCCAGACGCAGGTGCTCGAGAGACCCAGTACTTC.

This clonotype was counted between two and nine times. V and J are TRBV28 and TRBJ2-7; TRBD2 might be the D (6 bases). The germline V gene has CDR1 MDHEN and CDR2 SYDVKM. With 5 bases removed from V and 2 bases from J, the gap between germline ends came to 13 bases. The CDR3 length is 14 residues. In nucleotides, the CDR3 is TGTGCCAGCAGTATTCCGGGCGGGGCCTACGAGCAGTACTTC. It is translated as CASSIPGGAYEQYF.

This sequence joins TRBV10-3 and TRBJ2-7; 8 nucleotides line up with TRBD1. With V trimmed by 9 bases and J by 0 bases, 13 bases remained unmatched. Per the germline V gene, CDR1 is ENHRY and CDR2 is SYGVKD. CDR3 length equals 16 residues. CDR3 DNA sequence: TGTGCCATTTCCGGGACAGGCCCTCGTGGCTCCTACGAGCAGTACTTC. It encodes CAISGTGPRGSYEQYF.

This sequence joins TRBV27 and TRBJ2-7, with D tentatively TRBD2 (5 bases). The CDR3 spans 14 residues. Germline V gene sequence: CDR1 MNHEY, CDR2 SMNVEV (reference sequence). V lost 1 base to trimming and J lost 3 bases, with 10 bases between them. CDR3 residues: CASSLFAGLYEQYF. CDR3 coding DNA: TGTGCCAGCAGTTTATTCGCGGGTCTCTACGAGCAGTACTTC.

This clonotype has just a few counts. The chain couples TRBV12-3 or TRBV12-4 to TRBJ2-1; D uncertain. V was shortened by 10 bases and J by 1 base, with 14 bases between the two germline ends. The CDR3 spans 14 residues. CDR3 region: CATAPMVSYNEQFF. The CDR3 DNA follows: TGTGCCACTGCCCCTATGGTGTCCTACAATGAGCAGTTCTTC.

This clonotype was picked up a small number of times. The V gene is TRBV7-2, the J gene TRBJ2-7; D unclear. The length of the CDR3 is 13 residues. Trimming cost V 2 bases and J 3 bases, with 8 bases left between them. Germline V gene data show CDR1 as SGHTA and CDR2 as FQGNSA. The CDR3 sequence is CASSLFRYYEQYF. The CDR3 nucleotides read TGTGCCAGCAGCTTATTCCGGTACTACGAGCAGTACTTC. The full variable domain, its missing parts supplied by reference TRBV7-2 and TRBJ2-7, is GAGVSQSPSNKVTEKGKDVELRCDPISGHTALYWYRQSLGQGLEFLIYFQGNSAPDKSGLPSDRFSAERTGGSVSTLTIQRTQQEDSAVYLCASSLFRYYEQYFGPGTRLTVT.

This clonotype has more than one count but fewer than ten. The chain couples TRBV24-1 to TRBJ2-3; D is perhaps TRBD1 (5 bases). V was shortened by 7 bases and J by 0 bases, with 10 bases between the two germline ends. The CDR3 is made up of 14 amino acids. CDR1 and CDR2 (germline): KGHDR, SFDVKD. Written as DNA, the CDR3 is TGTGCCACCAGCGCAGGGTATAGCACAGATACGCAGTATTTT. It is translated as CATSAGYSTDTQYF.

This clonotype appeared a few times. V and J are TRBV14 and TRBJ2-1; 7 bases are a match to TRBD2. V dropped 4 bases and J dropped 8; count of bases not matched to a gene: 8. The germline V gene has CDR1 SGHDN and CDR2 FVKESK. This CDR3 has 14 residues. Here the CDR3 reads CASSRGLPGYEQFF. In nucleotides, the CDR3 is TGTGCCAGCAGCCGGGGACTACCCGGGTATGAGCAGTTCTTC.

The chain is built from TRBV7-2 and TRBJ2-4; D may correspond to TRBD1 or TRBD2 (5 bases each). Germline V gene lookup returns CDR1 SGHTA and CDR2 FQGNSA. CDR3 length: 13 residues. The germline V and J ends were trimmed by 5 bases and 13 bases, with 18 bases remaining between them. The CDR3 DNA sequence: TGTGCCAGCAGCCCGGGACCTTACAATGAGCAGTACTTC. This encodes CASSPGPYNEQYF.

CDR3 residues: CASSLTGPGDYNEQFF. DNA of the CDR3: TGCGCCAGCAGCTTGACAGGGCCGGGGGACTACAATGAGCAGTTCTTC. The chain has TRBV5-1 and TRBJ2-1; either TRBD1 or TRBD2 may fit D (6 bases each). This CDR3 is 16 amino acids long. The V and J ends lost 1 base and 3 bases respectively, with 14 bases between them. The germline V gene encodes CDR1 SGHRS and CDR2 YFSETQ. Full variable domain (remainder filled in from reference TRBV5-1 and TRBJ2-1): KAGVTQTPRYLIKTRGQQVTLSCSPISGHRSVSWYQQTPGQGLQFLFEYFSETQRNKGNFPGRFSGRQFSNSRSEMNVSTLELGDSALYLCASSLTGPGDYNEQFFGPGTRLTVL.

This rearrangement joins TRBV11-2 to TRBJ2-1; D is undetermined. This CDR3 spans 15 amino acids. Germline V gene data show CDR1 as SGHAT and CDR2 as FQNNGV. Trimming removed 0 bases at V and 6 bases at J, with 12 bases between. CDR3: CASSLDYSWGNEQFF. CDR3 nucleotides: TGTGCCAGCAGCTTAGACTACTCGTGGGGCAATGAGCAGTTCTTC.

The V gene is TRBV5-1, the J gene TRBJ2-3, with D perhaps TRBD1 or TRBD2 (6 bases each). Germline V gene sequence: CDR1 SGHRS, CDR2 YFSETQ. The germline V and J ends were trimmed by 5 bases and 3 bases, with 13 bases remaining between them. This CDR3 is built from 14 residues. The CDR3 DNA follows: TGCGCCAGCAGATGGGGGGCCCCTACAGATACGCAGTATTTT. Encoded protein: CASRWGAPTDTQYF.

V is TRBV10-3 and J is TRBJ2-1; 9 nucleotides match TRBD2. This CDR3 has 17 amino acids. Looked up from germline, CDR1 is ENHRY and CDR2 is SYGVKD. V gave up 4 bases and J gave up 7 bases; unmatched junction bases: 14. The DNA for the CDR3 is TGTGCCATCAGTGGAAGTAGCGGGGGTACTTGGAGGAATGAGCAGTTCTTC. This codes for CAISGSSGGTWRNEQFF.

This clonotype appeared once. This sequence joins TRBV5-5 and TRBJ1-5; possible D gene TRBD1, 5 bases. V shed 0 bases and J shed 8 bases, with 18 bases lying between them. The germline gives CDR1 SGHKS, CDR2 YYEKEE (reference sequence). CDR3 length: 16 amino acids. The CDR3 DNA is TGTGCCAGCAGCTTGGAAGGGTGGGACTTAGGGAAGCCCCAGCATTTT. Its protein is CASSLEGWDLGKPQHF.

The genes are TRBV29-1 and TRBJ2-5, with 9 bases fitting TRBD1. The junction had 10 bases not matched to a gene; V was cut back by 0 bases and J by 5 bases. The CDR3 consists of 16 residues. CDR1 is SQVTM and CDR2 is ANQGSEA in the germline V gene. CDR3 DNA: TGCAGCGTTGAAGATCCGGGGAGGGACAGGGTGGAGACCCAGTACTTC. It translates to CSVEDPGRDRVETQYF.

This chain connects TRBV7-3 to TRBJ2-4; D gene uncertain. Near its end, the DNA agrees better with TRBJ2-7, so the J call may be wrong. This CDR3 has 13 amino acids. CDR1 and CDR2 from the germline V gene are SGHTA and FQGTGA. This CDR3 is CASSLRVLDEQYF. The CDR3 DNA reads TGTGCCAGCAGCTTAAGGGTATTGGACGAGCAGTACTTC.

This clonotype was detected a few times. The J gene is TRBJ1-1, the V gene TRBV6-6; D not certain. The V end lost 5 bases, the J end lost 4 bases, and 8 bases lay between the germline ends. Germline lookup yields CDR1 MNHNY and CDR2 SVGAGI (reference sequence). The CDR3 loop spans 12 amino acids. CDR3 bases: TGTGCCAGCAGTATTAGAGGCACTGAAGCTTTCTTT. Its protein product is CASSIRGTEAFF.